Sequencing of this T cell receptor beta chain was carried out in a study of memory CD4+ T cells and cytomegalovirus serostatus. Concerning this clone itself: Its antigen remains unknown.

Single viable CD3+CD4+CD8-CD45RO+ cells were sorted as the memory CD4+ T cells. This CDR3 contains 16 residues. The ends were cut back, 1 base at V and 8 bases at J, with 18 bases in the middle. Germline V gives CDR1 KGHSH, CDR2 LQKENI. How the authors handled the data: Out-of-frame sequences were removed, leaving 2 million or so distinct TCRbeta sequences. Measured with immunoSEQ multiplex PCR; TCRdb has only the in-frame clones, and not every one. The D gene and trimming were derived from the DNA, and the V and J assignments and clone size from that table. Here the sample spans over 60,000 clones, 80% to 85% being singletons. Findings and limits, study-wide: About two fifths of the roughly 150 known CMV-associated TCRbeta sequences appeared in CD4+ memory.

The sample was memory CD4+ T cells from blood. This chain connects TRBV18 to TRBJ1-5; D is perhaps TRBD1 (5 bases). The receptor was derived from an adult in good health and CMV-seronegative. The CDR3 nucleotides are TGTGCCAGCTCACCACTTGGGACGGGGGGGGGTAAGCCCCAGCATTTT. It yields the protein CASSPLGTGGGKPQHF.